These 19 T cell receptor beta chains originate from one sample sequenced in a study of cytomegalovirus exposure and HLA in healthy donors. 60 Vbeta and 13 Jbeta primers were used in PCR. TCRdb's copy holds only in-frame clones and misses some; the assay was immunoSEQ multiplex PCR. The sample consists of over 200,000 clones, around 80% of them appearing once. Sequenced input: PBMCs. Source of these receptors: a woman aged 40 to 49 in good health and CMV-seronegative.

This clone showed up just once. The chain carries TRBV7-3 and TRBJ2-3; D possibly corresponds to TRBD2 (7 bases). The CDR3 contains 16 residues. In germline, CDR1 is SGHTA, CDR2 FQGTGA. V was clipped by 5 bases and J by 0 bases, with 15 bases between them. CDR3 sequence reads: CASSNMGGTSTDTQYF. CDR3 DNA sequence: TGTGCCAGCAGCAACATGGGGGGGACAAGCACAGATACGCAGTATTTT.

For this clone: Other nucleotide sequences from this sample produce the same CDR3. The gene calls are TRBV6-1 and TRBJ1-2, with TRBD1 identical over 7 bases. Unmatched junction bases numbered 6, after V lost 5 bases and J lost 6 bases. This CDR3 is built from 13 residues. Germline CDR1 and CDR2: MNHNS and SASEGT. The CDR3 DNA sequence: TGTGCCAGCAGTCCCAGCAGGGGGGATGGCTACACCTTC. Protein sequence: CASSPSRGDGYTF.

The chain has TRBV6-6 and TRBJ1-1, with a weak D call TRBD1 (6 bases). The CDR3 loop spans 16 amino acids. Germline V gene data show CDR1 as MNHNY and CDR2 as SVGAGI (reference sequence). V was pared by 5 bases and J by 0 bases, with 16 bases between. The DNA for the CDR3 is TGTGCCAGCAGTCAACCGGGACATAACATGAACACTGAAGCTTTCTTT. Encoded protein: CASSQPGHNMNTEAFF.

The chain joins TRBV10-3 to TRBJ1-2; 8 nucleotides agree with TRBD1. The CDR3 spans 13 residues. The junction had 6 bases not matched to a gene; V was cut back by 6 bases and J by 6 bases. In germline, CDR1 is ENHRY, CDR2 SYGVKD. The chain's CDR3 is CAIRGQERDGYTF. In DNA form, the CDR3 reads TGTGCCATCAGGGGACAGGAAAGGGATGGCTACACCTTC.

V usage is TRBV5-1 and J usage is TRBJ2-6, with D hard to call. Germline-derived CDR1 and CDR2 are SGHRS and YFSETQ. The CDR3 is 14 amino acids. The ends were cut back, 4 bases at V and 4 bases at J, with 9 bases in the middle. In nucleotides, the CDR3 is TGCGCCAGCAGCCCCAGAACGGGGGCCAACGTCCTGACTTTC. Its protein product is CASSPRTGANVLTF.

This chain joins TRBV5-1 and TRBJ2-5; 10 bases map to TRBD2. Germline lookup yields CDR1 SGHRS and CDR2 YFSETQ. This CDR3 spans 14 amino acids. The trim removed 6 bases at V and 5 bases at J, leaving 7 bases unmatched. CDR3 in DNA: TGCGCCAGCAACGAGCGGGGGGGCCCGGAGACCCAGTACTTC. It codes for CASNERGGPETQYF. The full variable domain, completed using reference TRBV5-1 and TRBJ2-5, is KAGVTQTPRYLIKTRGQQVTLSCSPISGHRSVSWYQQTPGQGLQFLFEYFSETQRNKGNFPGRFSGRQFSNSRSEMNVSTLELGDSALYLCASNERGGPETQYFGPGTRLLVL.

The chain recombines TRBV29-1 with TRBJ1-2; 8 nucleotides match TRBD1. CDR1 and CDR2 (germline): SQVTM, ANQGSEA. Trimming took 6 bases from V and 5 from J; bases not matched to a gene: 11. The CDR3 spans 14 residues. The CDR3 sequence: CSVVGTGREYGYTF. The CDR3 bases are TGCAGCGTCGTTGGGACAGGCCGGGAGTATGGCTACACCTTC.

The gene calls are TRBV2 and TRBJ2-1; 9 bases agree with TRBD1. Per germline, CDR1 SNHLY and CDR2 FYNNEI. The trim removed 10 bases at V and 3 bases at J, leaving 7 bases unmatched. The CDR3 length is 14 residues. CDR3 residues: CATHGQGIYNEQFF. DNA for the CDR3: TGTGCCACCCACGGACAGGGGATCTACAATGAGCAGTTCTTC.

The chain couples TRBV5-4 to TRBJ1-1; tentative D call: TRBD1 (5 bases). This CDR3 has 19 amino acids. With 3 bases removed from V and 9 bases from J, the gap between germline ends came to 33 bases. Germline V gives CDR1 SGHNT, CDR2 YYREEE (reference sequence). The DNA of the CDR3 is TGTGCCAGCAGCTCCATTTTGGGGGGAGATGTAAAGGGGCCCAATAAAGCTTTCTTT. Translated, it gives CASSSILGGDVKGPNKAFF.

The J gene is TRBJ2-3, the V gene TRBV2; 7 bases agree with TRBD1. The CDR3 extends over 16 amino acids. Unmatched junction bases numbered 7, after V lost 3 bases and J lost 1 base. Per germline, CDR1 SNHLY and CDR2 FYNNEI. The CDR3 sequence is CASSDWTGARTDTQYF. The CDR3 bases are TGTGCCAGCAGTGACTGGACAGGAGCCCGCACAGATACGCAGTATTTT.

The chain recombines TRBV6-1 with TRBJ1-3; maybe TRBD1 (6 bases). CDR1 is MNHNS, CDR2 SASEGT, per germline. The CDR3 covers 14 residues. With 7 bases removed from V and 2 bases from J, the gap between germline ends came to 12 bases. CDR3 DNA: TGTGCCAGCACCCAAGGGGGAGCTGGAAACACCATATATTTT. As protein: CASTQGGAGNTIYF.

The J gene is TRBJ1-5, the V gene TRBV30; tentatively, D is TRBD1 (5 bases). CDR1 and CDR2 (germline): GTSNPN, SVGIG (reference sequence). This CDR3 spans 14 amino acids. Trimming cost V 2 bases and J 2 bases, with 10 bases left between them. CDR3 in amino acids: CAWSLGRGNQPQHF. The CDR3 nucleotides are TGTGCCTGGAGTCTAGGCAGGGGCAATCAGCCCCAGCATTTT.

V and J are TRBV10-3 and TRBJ2-3; 7 bases map to TRBD1. The CDR3 consists of 18 residues. V lost 0 bases to trimming and J lost 0 bases; unmatched junction nucleotides: 9. Germline loops: CDR1 ENHRY, CDR2 SYGVKD. CDR3 protein: CAISESYRQGSSTDTQYF. CDR3 sequence (DNA): TGTGCCATCAGTGAGTCGTACCGACAGGGCTCTAGCACAGATACGCAGTATTTT.

The genes are TRBV5-4 and TRBJ2-3, with 7 bases aligning to TRBD2. The CDR3 is 17 residues long. The germline CDR1 and CDR2 sequences are SGHNT and YYREEE (reference sequence). V trimming: 4 bases; J trimming: 0 bases; junction bases outside the gene matches: 11. CDR3 protein: CASSVPPSGGSTDTQYF. CDR3 bases: TGTGCCAGCAGCGTTCCTCCTTCCGGGGGGAGCACAGATACGCAGTATTTT.

The V call is TRBV7-9, the J call TRBJ1-6, with D unresolved. Trimming took 2 bases from V and 7 from J, leaving 6 bases between them. CDR3 length: 13 residues. Germline CDR1 reads SEHNR; CDR2 reads FQNEAQ (reference sequence). The CDR3 reads CASSLPTNSPLHF. CDR3 DNA: TGTGCCAGCAGCTTACCAACAAATTCACCCCTCCACTTT.

The V gene is TRBV9, the J gene TRBJ1-2, with 10 bases that match TRBD1. Germline V gene lookup returns CDR1 SGDLS and CDR2 YYNGEE. The V and J ends lost 0 bases and 6 bases, in that order; junction bases with no gene match: 2. This CDR3 spans 14 amino acids. CDR3 sequence (DNA): TGTGCCAGCAGCGTAGCAGGGACAGGGGATGGCTACACCTTC. This encodes CASSVAGTGDGYTF.

The chain combines TRBV6-1 with TRBJ2-3, with D maybe TRBD1 (6 bases). The germline V gene has CDR1 MNHNS and CDR2 SASEGT. V shed 3 bases and J shed 7 bases, with 14 bases lying between them. The CDR3 is 14 amino acids. Written as DNA, the CDR3 is TGTGCCAGCAGTGAGGACACAGGGAAGAATACGCAGTATTTT. Protein product: CASSEDTGKNTQYF.

The chain combines TRBV7-9 with TRBJ1-1, with D perhaps matching TRBD1 (5 bases). Germline V gene lookup returns CDR1 SEHNR and CDR2 FQNEAQ (reference sequence). This CDR3 region has 14 residues. Trimming removed 3 bases from V and 2 bases from J, with 10 bases in between. The CDR3 DNA is TGTGCCAGCAGCTTTACGGGGGTTAACACTGAAGCTTTCTTT. Translated, it gives CASSFTGVNTEAFF.

J is TRBJ2-5 and V is TRBV7-9; the D gene is possibly TRBD1 (7 bases). The V end was cut by 3 bases, the J end by 2 bases, with 16 bases between. This CDR3 is built from 16 residues. Germline assignment: CDR1 SEHNR and CDR2 FQNEAQ (reference sequence). The CDR3 sequence: CASSFKGGTAQETQYF. The CDR3 DNA reads TGTGCCAGCAGCTTTAAAGGAGGGACAGCACAAGAGACCCAGTACTTC. Drawing the rest from reference TRBV7-9 and TRBJ2-5, the complete variable domain is DTGVSQNPRHKITKRGQNVTFRCDPISEHNRLYWYRQTLGQGPEFLTYFQNEAQLEKSRLLSDRFSAERPKGSFSTLEIQRTEQGDSAMYLCASSFKGGTAQETQYFGPGTRLLVL.